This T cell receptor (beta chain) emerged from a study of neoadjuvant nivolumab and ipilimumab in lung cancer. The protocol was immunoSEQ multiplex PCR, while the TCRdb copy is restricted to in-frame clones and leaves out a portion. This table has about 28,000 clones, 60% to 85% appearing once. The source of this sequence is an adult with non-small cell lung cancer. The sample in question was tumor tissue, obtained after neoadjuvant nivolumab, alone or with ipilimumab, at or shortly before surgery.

The CDR3 loop reads CASSPPRSSEQYF. CDR3 nucleotide sequence: TGTGCCAGCAGTCCCCCCCGAAGTTCCGAGCAGTACTTC. The chain combines TRBV5-4 with TRBJ2-7, with D unresolved. The germline CDR1 and CDR2 sequences are SGHNT and YYREEE (reference sequence). With 5 bases removed from V and 6 bases from J, the gap between germline ends came to 15 bases. This CDR3 has 13 amino acids.